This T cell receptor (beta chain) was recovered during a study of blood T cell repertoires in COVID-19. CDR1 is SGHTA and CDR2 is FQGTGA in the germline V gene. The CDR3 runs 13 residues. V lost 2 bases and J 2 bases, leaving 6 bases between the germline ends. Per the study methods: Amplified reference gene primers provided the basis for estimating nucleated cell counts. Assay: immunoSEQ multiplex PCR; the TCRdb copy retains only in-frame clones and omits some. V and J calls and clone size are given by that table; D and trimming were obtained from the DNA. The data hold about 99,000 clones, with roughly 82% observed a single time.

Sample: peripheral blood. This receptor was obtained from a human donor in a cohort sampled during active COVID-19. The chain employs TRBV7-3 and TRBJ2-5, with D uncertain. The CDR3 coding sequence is TGTGCCAGCAGCTTATCGCGGCAAGAGACCCAGTACTTC. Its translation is CASSLSRQETQYF.